What follows is one TCR beta chain and its context. The sample originates from a study of early T cells in non-severe SARS-CoV-2 infection. Study in general: Investigators sequenced bulk RNA drawn from unsorted whole blood, and chains remained unpaired.

TCRdb processed the 5' RACE reads anew with MiXCR; each CDR3 protein has one entry. The sample consists of roughly 99,000 distinct CDR3 sequences, about an eighth of them appearing once. Per the germline V gene, CDR1 is SGHTA and CDR2 is FQGNSA. The CDR3 extends over 15 amino acids. The V and J ends lost 5 bases and 7 bases, in that order; junction bases with no gene match: 5. The sample here was whole blood, taken at baseline. The chain uses TRBV7-2 and TRBJ2-1; TRBD2 matches at 13 bases. This receptor was identified in an adult who was a healthcare worker with PCR-confirmed SARS-CoV-2 infection or an uninfected control (not recorded which). CDR3 sequence: CASSPGLAGLNEQFF. CDR3 DNA: TGTGCCAGCAGCCCGGGACTAGCGGGGCTAAATGAGCAGTTCTTC.